Sequencing of this T cell receptor beta chain was carried out in a study of human T cells and chemical hapten exposure. This clonotype was observed at least ten times. The antigen remains unidentified. The germline V and J ends were trimmed by 10 bases and 0 bases, with 16 bases remaining between them. Germline V lookup: CDR1 LNHDA, CDR2 SQIVND (reference sequence). This CDR3 has 15 residues. Stated time point: pre-sensitization, week 0. Treatment specified: therapeutic diphenylcyclopropenone sensitization with weekly scalp DPC. Alopecia patients between 18 and 70 years old and suitable for DPC were used as donors. Regarding the study as a whole: Expanded TCR sets contained significantly more large CDR3 similarity clusters than controls.

One entry per CDR3 protein, called by TCRdb with MiXCR from the RACE reads. The sample consists of a few hundred thousand distinct CDR3 sequences, 5.5% of them appearing once. The V gene is TRBV19, the J gene TRBJ1-5, with D unclear. The clonotype was recovered from a woman between 18 and 29 years old with alopecia areata. Some clones in this sample may be carry-over from other donors' samples. The sample in question was whole blood, obtained in connection with sensitization to the hapten diphenylcyclopropenone (DPC). CDR3 in DNA: TGTGCCACTTCACCTAAGATTTATAGCAATCAGCCCCAGCATTTT. This codes for CATSPKIYSNQPQHF. Variable domain in full (rest from reference TRBV19 and TRBJ1-5): DGGITQSPKYLFRKEGQNVTLSCEQNLNHDAMYWYRQDPGQGLRLIYYSQIVNDFQKGDIAEGYSVSREKKESFPLTVTSAQKNPTAFYLCATSPKIYSNQPQHFGDGTRLSIL.